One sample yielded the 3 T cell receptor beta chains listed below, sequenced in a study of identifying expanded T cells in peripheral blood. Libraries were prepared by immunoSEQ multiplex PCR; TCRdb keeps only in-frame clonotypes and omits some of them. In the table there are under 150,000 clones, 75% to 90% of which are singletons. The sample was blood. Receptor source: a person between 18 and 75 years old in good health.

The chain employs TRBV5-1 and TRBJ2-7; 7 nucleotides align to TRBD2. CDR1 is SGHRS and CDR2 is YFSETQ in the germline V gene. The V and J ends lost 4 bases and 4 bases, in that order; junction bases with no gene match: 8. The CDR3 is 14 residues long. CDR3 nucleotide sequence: TGCGCCAGCAGCCTCGGACTAGTGGTGTACGAGCAGTACTTC. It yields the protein CASSLGLVVYEQYF.

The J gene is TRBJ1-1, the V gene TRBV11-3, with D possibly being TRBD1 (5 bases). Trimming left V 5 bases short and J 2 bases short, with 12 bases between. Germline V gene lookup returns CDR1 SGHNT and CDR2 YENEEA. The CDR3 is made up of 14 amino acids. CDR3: CASSLGTSNTEAFF. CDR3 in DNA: TGTGCCAGCAGCCTCGGGACTTCCAACACTGAAGCTTTCTTT.

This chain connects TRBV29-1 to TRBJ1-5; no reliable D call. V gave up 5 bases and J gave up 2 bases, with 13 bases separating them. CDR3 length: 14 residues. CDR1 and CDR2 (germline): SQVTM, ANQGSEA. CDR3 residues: CSVLVGWGNQPQHF. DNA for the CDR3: TGCAGCGTTCTGGTAGGGTGGGGCAATCAGCCCCAGCATTTT. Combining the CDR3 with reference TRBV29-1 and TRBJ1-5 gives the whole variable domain SAVISQKPSRDICQRGTSLTIQCQVDSQVTMMFWYRQQPGQSLTLIATANQGSEATYESGFVIDKFPISRPNLTFSTLTVSNMSPEDSSIYLCSVLVGWGNQPQHFGDGTRLSIL.